This entry lists 15 T cell receptor beta chains sequenced from one sample in a study of shared clonotypes between healthy human individuals. Cells designated naive CD8 were CD45RO-negative and were positively selected for CCR7, with terminally differentiated effector memory CD45RA+ cells excluded. The protocol was immunoSEQ multiplex PCR, while the TCRdb copy is restricted to in-frame clones and leaves out a portion. The sample shows about 2.1 million clones, 80% to 95% of them seen only once. Sequences were obtained from naive CD8+ T cells from PBMCs. The receptors derive from a man between 18 and 35 years old in good health. Some clones in this sample may be carry-over from other donors' samples.

The chain has TRBV25-1 and TRBJ1-1; no reliable D call. The germline CDR1 and CDR2 sequences are MGHDK and SYGVNS. The V and J ends lost 6 bases and 2 bases respectively, with 13 bases between them. The CDR3 runs 14 residues. The CDR3 DNA follows: TGTGCCAGCAGGGCTAGGGCGGGTAACACTGAAGCTTTCTTT. Translated: CASRARAGNTEAFF.

V is TRBV7-6 and J is TRBJ2-7; 13 bases are shared with TRBD2. CDR3 length: 17 amino acids. CDR1 SGHVS and CDR2 FNYEAQ come from the germline V gene. The junction had 8 bases not matched to a gene; V was cut back by 4 bases and J by 2 bases. CDR3 in amino acids: CASSSGLAGALTYEQYF. In nucleotides, the CDR3 is TGTGCCAGCAGCTCCGGACTAGCGGGAGCCCTGACCTACGAGCAGTACTTC.

CDR3 DNA sequence: TGTGCCAGCGCGATCCGGACGGTCTCTGGGGCCAACGTCCTGACTTTC. It translates to CASAIRTVSGANVLTF. The gene calls are TRBV5-4 and TRBJ2-6; D is unclear. Per the germline V gene, CDR1 is SGHNT and CDR2 is YYREEE (reference sequence). With 7 bases removed from V and 0 bases from J, the gap between germline ends came to 14 bases. The CDR3 spans 16 residues.

This chain connects TRBV9 to TRBJ2-7, with 7 bases matching TRBD2. V was pared by 3 bases and J by 0 bases, with 9 bases of the junction left unmatched. This CDR3 region has 16 residues. CDR1 and CDR2 (germline): SGDLS, YYNGEE. DNA for the CDR3: TGTGCCAGCAGCGCAGACCCCCGGGACTACTCCTACGAGCAGTACTTC. This gives the protein CASSADPRDYSYEQYF. Based on the CDR3 plus reference TRBV9 and TRBJ2-7, the full variable domain is DSGVTQTPKHLITATGQRVTLRCSPRSGDLSVYWYQQSLDQGLQFLIQYYNGEERAKGNILERFSAQQFPDLHSELNLSSLELGDSALYFCASSADPRDYSYEQYFGPGTRLTVT.

The chain links TRBV28 to TRBJ2-7, with a weak D call TRBD2 (5 bases). The germline V gene has CDR1 MDHEN and CDR2 SYDVKM. The CDR3 covers 14 residues. V shed 8 bases and J shed 1 base, with 15 bases lying between them. The CDR3 sequence is CASFPEEGSYEQYF. The CDR3 region has the DNA TGTGCCAGCTTCCCGGAGGAAGGGTCCTACGAGCAGTACTTC.

The chain carries TRBV27 and TRBJ2-1; 13 bases fit TRBD2. The V and J ends lost 5 bases and 8 bases, in that order; junction bases with no gene match: 12. The germline V gene has CDR1 MNHEY and CDR2 SMNVEV (reference sequence). This CDR3 comprises 17 residues. This CDR3 reads CASSLKLAGGPLDEQFF. The DNA of the CDR3 is TGTGCCAGCAGTCTAAAACTAGCGGGAGGGCCATTGGATGAGCAGTTCTTC.

The chain carries TRBV4-2 and TRBJ2-2; unclear D gene. CDR3 length equals 17 residues. V was shortened by 6 bases and J by 0 bases, with 17 bases between the two germline ends. Germline loops: CDR1 LGHNA, CDR2 YNFKEQ. In DNA form, the CDR3 reads TGTGCCAGCAGACAAAAGATTCTGGCGGCGAACACCGGGGAGCTGTTTTTT. This translates into CASRQKILAANTGELFF.

The chain couples TRBV30 to TRBJ1-5; D is uncertain. The V end was cut by 4 bases, the J end by 7 bases, with 11 bases between. The CDR3 has 12 amino acids. From germline, CDR1 is GTSNPN and CDR2 SVGIG (reference sequence). The CDR3 bases are TGTGCCTGGAACATGCCGGGACAGCCCCAGCATTTT. As protein: CAWNMPGQPQHF.

This sequence joins TRBV25-1 and TRBJ1-2, with 11 positions matching TRBD1. This CDR3 has 15 residues. Germline CDR1 reads MGHDK; CDR2 reads SYGVNS. The V segment lost 5 bases and the J segment 6 bases; nucleotides outside the gene matches: 8. As DNA, the CDR3 is TGTGCCAGCAGTAAATGGACAGGGGGCGAGGATGGCTACACCTTC. It translates to CASSKWTGGEDGYTF.

The V call is TRBV27, the J call TRBJ2-2, with 11 bases fitting TRBD1. V shed 5 bases, J shed 4 bases, and the junction held 6 bases outside the gene matches. Germline values: CDR1 MNHEY, CDR2 SMNVEV (reference sequence). The CDR3 spans 16 residues. The CDR3 is CASSTGQGAGTGELFF. The CDR3 DNA sequence: TGTGCCAGCAGTACCGGACAGGGGGCGGGCACCGGGGAGCTGTTTTTT.

J is TRBJ2-3 and V is TRBV5-8; TRBD2 agrees at 8 bases. Trimming took 5 bases from V and 2 from J; bases not matched to a gene: 10. This CDR3 spans 16 amino acids. CDR1 and CDR2 from the germline V gene are SGHTS and YDEGEE. The CDR3 loop is CASSLWTSITTDTQYF. DNA for the CDR3: TGTGCCAGCAGTCTTTGGACTAGCATAACCACAGATACGCAGTATTTT.

The V and J genes are TRBV5-6 and TRBJ1-5; D remains unclear. The CDR3 has 12 amino acids. Germline V CDR1 and CDR2: SGHDT, YYEEEE. V was clipped by 4 bases and J by 6 bases, with 8 bases between them. The CDR3 loop is CASSLLSQPQHF. The CDR3 nucleotides read TGTGCCAGCAGCCTGTTAAGTCAGCCCCAGCATTTT.

This rearrangement joins TRBV10-3 to TRBJ1-4, with D possibly TRBD1 on 5 matching bases. Trimming removed 4 bases at V and 8 bases at J, with 11 bases between. The CDR3 is 13 amino acids. The germline V gene encodes CDR1 ENHRY and CDR2 SYGVKD. In DNA form, the CDR3 reads TGTGCCATCAGTGGGGGACCTGGGGAAAAACTGTTTTTT. Protein: CAISGGPGEKLFF.

The chain is built from TRBV21-1 and TRBJ2-5. TRBV21-1 is a recognized pseudogene. The CDR3 consists of 13 residues. CDR3 in amino acids: CASSNPTLETQYF. The CDR3 bases are TGTGCCAGCAGCAACCCGACGTTGGAGACCCAGTACTTC.

The V gene is TRBV21-1, the J gene TRBJ1-5; TRBD1, the table's D call, lacks a check against the DNA. TRBV21-1 is a documented pseudogene. The CDR3 extends over 17 amino acids. Written as DNA, the CDR3 is TGTGCCAGCCGAGATGGACAGGGGGTAAGGGTCGGTCAGCCCCAGCATTTT. This gives the protein CASRDGQGVRVGQPQHF.